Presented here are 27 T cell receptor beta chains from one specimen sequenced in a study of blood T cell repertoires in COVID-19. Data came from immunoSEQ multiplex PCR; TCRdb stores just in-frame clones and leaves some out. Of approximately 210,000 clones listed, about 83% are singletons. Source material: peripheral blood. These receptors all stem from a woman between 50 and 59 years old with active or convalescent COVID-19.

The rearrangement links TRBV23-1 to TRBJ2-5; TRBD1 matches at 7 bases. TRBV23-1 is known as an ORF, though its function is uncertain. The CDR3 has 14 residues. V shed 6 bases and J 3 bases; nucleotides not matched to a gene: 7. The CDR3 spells CASRSTGMEETQYF. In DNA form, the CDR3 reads TGCGCCAGCAGATCGACAGGGATGGAAGAGACCCAGTACTTC.

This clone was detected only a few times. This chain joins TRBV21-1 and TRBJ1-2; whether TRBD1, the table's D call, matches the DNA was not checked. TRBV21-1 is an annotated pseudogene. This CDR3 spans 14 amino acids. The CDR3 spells CASSKKQGLYGYTF. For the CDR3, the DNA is TGTGCCAGCAGCAAAAAACAGGGCTTGTACGGCTACACCTTC.

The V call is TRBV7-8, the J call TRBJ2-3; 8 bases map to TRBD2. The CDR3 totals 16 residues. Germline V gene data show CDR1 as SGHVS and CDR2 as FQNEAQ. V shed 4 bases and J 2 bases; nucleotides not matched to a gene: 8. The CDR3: CASSSVLAETTDTQYF. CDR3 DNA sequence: TGTGCCAGCAGCTCCGTACTAGCGGAGACCACAGATACGCAGTATTTT.

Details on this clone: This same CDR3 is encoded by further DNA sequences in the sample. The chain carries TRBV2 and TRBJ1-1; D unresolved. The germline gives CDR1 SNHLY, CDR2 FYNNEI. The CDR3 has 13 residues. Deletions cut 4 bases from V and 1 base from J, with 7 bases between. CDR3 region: CASSGPRNTEAFF. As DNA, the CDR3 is TGTGCCAGCAGTGGGCCCAGGAACACTGAAGCTTTCTTT.

CDR3 sequence: CAWSGGSGMYQETQYF. CDR3 sequence (DNA): TGTGCCTGGAGCGGGGGCAGCGGGATGTACCAAGAGACCCAGTACTTC. The chain joins TRBV30 to TRBJ2-5; the D gene is possibly TRBD2 (7 bases). The CDR3 contains 16 residues. Trimming removed 3 bases from V and 0 bases from J, with 17 bases in between. Per germline, CDR1 GTSNPN and CDR2 SVGIG (reference sequence). Based on the CDR3 plus reference TRBV30 and TRBJ2-5, the full variable domain is SQTIHQWPATLVQPVGSPLSLECTVEGTSNPNLYWYRQAAGRGLQLLFYSVGIGQISSEVPQNLSASRPQDRQFILSSKKLLLSDSGFYLCAWSGGSGMYQETQYFGPGTRLLVL.

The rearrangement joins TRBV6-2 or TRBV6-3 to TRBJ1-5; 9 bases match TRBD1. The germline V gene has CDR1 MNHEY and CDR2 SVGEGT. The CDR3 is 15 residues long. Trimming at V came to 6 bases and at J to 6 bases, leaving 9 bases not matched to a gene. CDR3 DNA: TGTGCCAGCAGCGGGGGGGACAGGGAATCTCAGCCCCAGCATTTT. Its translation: CASSGGDRESQPQHF.

The CDR3 loop reads CASSLDRGLRSYTF. The CDR3 nucleotides read TGTGCCAGCAGCCTAGACAGGGGCCTTAGGAGCTACACCTTC. The chain joins TRBV5-6 to TRBJ1-2; 8 bases align to TRBD1. Germline V gene lookup returns CDR1 SGHDT and CDR2 YYEEEE. The J segment lost 9 bases and the V segment lost 4 bases, leaving 11 bases of the junction unmatched. The CDR3 is 14 residues long.

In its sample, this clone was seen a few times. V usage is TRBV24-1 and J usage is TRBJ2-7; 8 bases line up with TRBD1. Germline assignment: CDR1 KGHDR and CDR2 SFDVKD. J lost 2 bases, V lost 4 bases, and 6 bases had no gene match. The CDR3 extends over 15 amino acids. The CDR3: CATSDATGATYEQYF. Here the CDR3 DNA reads TGTGCCACCAGTGACGCGACAGGGGCTACCTACGAGCAGTACTTC.

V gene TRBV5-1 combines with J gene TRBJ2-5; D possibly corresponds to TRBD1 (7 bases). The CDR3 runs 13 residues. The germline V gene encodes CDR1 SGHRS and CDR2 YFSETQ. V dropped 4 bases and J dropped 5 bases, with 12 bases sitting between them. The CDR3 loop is CASSGTAGETQYF. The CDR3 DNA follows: TGCGCCAGCAGCGGGACAGCGGGTGAGACCCAGTACTTC. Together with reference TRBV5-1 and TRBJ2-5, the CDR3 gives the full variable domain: KAGVTQTPRYLIKTRGQQVTLSCSPISGHRSVSWYQQTPGQGLQFLFEYFSETQRNKGNFPGRFSGRQFSNSRSEMNVSTLELGDSALYLCASSGTAGETQYFGPGTRLLVL.

The CDR3 loop reads CASSEEIAGGETQYF. CDR3 in DNA: TGTGCCAGCAGTGAAGAAATAGCGGGAGGAGAGACCCAGTACTTC. This sequence joins TRBV2 and TRBJ2-5; 10 positions match TRBD2. Trimming cost V 1 base and J 4 bases; bases outside gene matches: 3. This CDR3 spans 15 amino acids. From germline, CDR1 is SNHLY and CDR2 FYNNEI. Based on the CDR3 plus reference TRBV2 and TRBJ2-5, the full variable domain is EPEVTQTPSHQVTQMGQEVILRCVPISNHLYFYWYRQILGQKVEFLVSFYNNEISEKSEIFDDQFSVERPDGSNFTLKIRSTKLEDSAMYFCASSEEIAGGETQYFGPGTRLLVL.

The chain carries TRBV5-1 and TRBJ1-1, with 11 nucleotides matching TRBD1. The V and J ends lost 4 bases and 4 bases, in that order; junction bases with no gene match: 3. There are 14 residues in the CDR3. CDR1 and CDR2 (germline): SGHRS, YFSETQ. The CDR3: CASSPGTGGTEAFF. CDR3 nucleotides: TGCGCCAGCAGCCCAGGGACAGGGGGCACTGAAGCTTTCTTT.

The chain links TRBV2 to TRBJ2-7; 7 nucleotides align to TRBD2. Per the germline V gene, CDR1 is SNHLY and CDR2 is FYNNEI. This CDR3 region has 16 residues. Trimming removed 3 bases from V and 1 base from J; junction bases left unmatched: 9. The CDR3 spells CASSEGVPGGSYEQYF. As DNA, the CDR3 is TGTGCCAGCAGTGAGGGGGTTCCGGGAGGATCCTACGAGCAGTACTTC.

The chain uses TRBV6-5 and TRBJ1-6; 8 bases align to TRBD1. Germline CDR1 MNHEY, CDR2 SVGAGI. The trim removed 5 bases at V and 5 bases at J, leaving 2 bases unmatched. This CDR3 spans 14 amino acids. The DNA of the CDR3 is TGTGCCAGCAGTCCGGGACAGGATAATTCACCCCTCCACTTT. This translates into CASSPGQDNSPLHF.

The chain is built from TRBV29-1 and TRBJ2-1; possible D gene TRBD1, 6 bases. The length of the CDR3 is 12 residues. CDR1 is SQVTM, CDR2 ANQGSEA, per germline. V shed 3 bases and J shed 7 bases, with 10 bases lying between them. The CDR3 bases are TGCAGCGTTGACCGGCAGGGGAATGAGCAGTTCTTC. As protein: CSVDRQGNEQFF.

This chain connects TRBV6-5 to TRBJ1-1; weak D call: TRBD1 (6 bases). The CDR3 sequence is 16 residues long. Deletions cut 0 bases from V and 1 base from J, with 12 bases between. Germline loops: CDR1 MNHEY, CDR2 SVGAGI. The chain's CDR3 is CASSYSSGTKNTEAFF. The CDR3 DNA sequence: TGTGCCAGCAGTTACTCATCCGGGACAAAGAACACTGAAGCTTTCTTT.

The CDR3, as DNA: TGTGCCACCAGCAGACCTACAGGGGGGAATGAAAAACTGTTTTTT. Translating it yields CATSRPTGGNEKLFF. This rearrangement joins TRBV15 to TRBJ1-4; 8 bases map to TRBD1. Trimming at V came to 2 bases and at J to 5 bases, leaving 4 bases not matched to a gene. The CDR3 is 15 residues long. The V gene's germline CDR1 is LNHNV and CDR2 YYDKDF (reference sequence).

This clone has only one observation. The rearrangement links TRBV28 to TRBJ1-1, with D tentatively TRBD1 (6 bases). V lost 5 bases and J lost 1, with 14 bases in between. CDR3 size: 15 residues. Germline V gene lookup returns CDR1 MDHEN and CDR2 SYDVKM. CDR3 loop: CASSPYTQGNTEAFF. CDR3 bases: TGTGCCAGCAGTCCCTATACACAGGGGAACACTGAAGCTTTCTTT.

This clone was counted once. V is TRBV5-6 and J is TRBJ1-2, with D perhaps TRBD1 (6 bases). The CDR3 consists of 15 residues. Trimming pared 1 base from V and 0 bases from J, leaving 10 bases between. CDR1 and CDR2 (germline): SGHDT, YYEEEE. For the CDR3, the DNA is TGTGCCAGCAGCTTGAAAACAGGGACTAACTATGGCTACACCTTC. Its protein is CASSLKTGTNYGYTF.

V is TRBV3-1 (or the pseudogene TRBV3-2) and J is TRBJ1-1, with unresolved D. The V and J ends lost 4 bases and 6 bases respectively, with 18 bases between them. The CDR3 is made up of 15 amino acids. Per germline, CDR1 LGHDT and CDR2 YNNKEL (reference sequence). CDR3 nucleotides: TGTGCCAGCAGCCCGAACGGGAGGCTTTACGCTGAAGCTTTCTTT. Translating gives CASSPNGRLYAEAFF.

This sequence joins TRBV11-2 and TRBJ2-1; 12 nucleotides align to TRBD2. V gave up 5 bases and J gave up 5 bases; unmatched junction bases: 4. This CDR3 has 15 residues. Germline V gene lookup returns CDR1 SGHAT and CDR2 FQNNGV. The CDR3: CASSRTSGDNNEQFF. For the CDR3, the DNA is TGTGCCAGCAGCCGGACTAGCGGGGATAACAATGAGCAGTTCTTC.

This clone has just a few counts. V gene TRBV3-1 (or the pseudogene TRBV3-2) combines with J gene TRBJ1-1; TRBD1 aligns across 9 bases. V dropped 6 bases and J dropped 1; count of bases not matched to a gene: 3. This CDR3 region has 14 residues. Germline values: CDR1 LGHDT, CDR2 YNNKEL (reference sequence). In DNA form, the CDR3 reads TGTGCCAGCAGGAAGACAGGGGGGAACACTGAAGCTTTCTTT. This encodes CASRKTGGNTEAFF.

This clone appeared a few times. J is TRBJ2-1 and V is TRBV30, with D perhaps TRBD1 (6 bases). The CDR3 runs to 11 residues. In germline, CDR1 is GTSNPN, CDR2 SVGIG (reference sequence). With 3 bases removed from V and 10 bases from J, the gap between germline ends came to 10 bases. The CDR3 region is CAWSTQGEQFF. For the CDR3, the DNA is TGTGCCTGGAGCACCCAGGGGGAGCAGTTCTTC. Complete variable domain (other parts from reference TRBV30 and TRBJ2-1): SQTIHQWPATLVQPVGSPLSLECTVEGTSNPNLYWYRQAAGRGLQLLFYSVGIGQISSEVPQNLSASRPQDRQFILSSKKLLLSDSGFYLCAWSTQGEQFFGPGTRLTVL.

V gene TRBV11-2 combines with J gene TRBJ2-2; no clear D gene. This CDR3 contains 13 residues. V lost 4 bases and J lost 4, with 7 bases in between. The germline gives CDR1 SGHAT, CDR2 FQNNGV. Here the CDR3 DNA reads TGTGCCAGCAGCTGGCCGGGCACCGGGGAGCTGTTTTTT. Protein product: CASSWPGTGELFF.

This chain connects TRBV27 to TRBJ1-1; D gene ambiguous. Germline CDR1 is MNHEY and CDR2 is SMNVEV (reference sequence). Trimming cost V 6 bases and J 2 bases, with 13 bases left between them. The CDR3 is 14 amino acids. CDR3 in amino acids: CASSPRRYNTEAFF. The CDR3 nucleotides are TGTGCCAGCAGCCCCCGGAGGTATAACACTGAAGCTTTCTTT.

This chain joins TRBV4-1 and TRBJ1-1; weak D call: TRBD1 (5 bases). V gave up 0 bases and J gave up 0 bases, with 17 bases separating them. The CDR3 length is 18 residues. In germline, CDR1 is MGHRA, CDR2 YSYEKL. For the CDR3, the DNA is TGCGCCAGCAGCCAAGATGGGACCGGACGGGGGATGAACACTGAAGCTTTCTTT. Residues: CASSQDGTGRGMNTEAFF.

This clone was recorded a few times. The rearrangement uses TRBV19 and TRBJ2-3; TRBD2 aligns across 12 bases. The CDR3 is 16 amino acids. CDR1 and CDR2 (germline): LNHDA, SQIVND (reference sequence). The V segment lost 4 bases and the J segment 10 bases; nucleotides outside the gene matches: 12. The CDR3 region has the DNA TGTGCCAGTAGTACCGGGACTACTAGCGGGGGGAAGGCGCAGTATTTT. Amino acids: CASSTGTTSGGKAQYF.

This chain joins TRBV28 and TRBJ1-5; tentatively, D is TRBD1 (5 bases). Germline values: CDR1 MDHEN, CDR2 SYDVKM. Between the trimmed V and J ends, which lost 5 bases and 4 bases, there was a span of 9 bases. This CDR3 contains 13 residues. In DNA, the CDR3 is TGTGCCAGCAGTCTCGACAGAAATCAGCCCCAGCATTTT. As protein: CASSLDRNQPQHF.